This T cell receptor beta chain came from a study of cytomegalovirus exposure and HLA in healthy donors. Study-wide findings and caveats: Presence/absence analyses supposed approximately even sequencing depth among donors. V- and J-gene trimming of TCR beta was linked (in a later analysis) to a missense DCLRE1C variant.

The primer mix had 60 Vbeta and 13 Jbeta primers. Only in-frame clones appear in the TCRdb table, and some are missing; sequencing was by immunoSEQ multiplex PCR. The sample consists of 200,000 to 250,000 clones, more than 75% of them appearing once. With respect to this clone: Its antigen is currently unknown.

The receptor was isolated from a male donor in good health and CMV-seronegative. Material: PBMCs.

The CDR3 DNA is TGTGCCAGCAGCTCCTTGGGGGCTAGAAGCACAGATACGCAGTATTTT. It yields the protein CASSSLGARSTDTQYF. The V call is TRBV5-6, the J call TRBJ2-3; a weak D match, TRBD1 (6 bases). V lost 3 bases and J 0 bases, leaving 14 bases between the germline ends. Germline V gene data show CDR1 as SGHDT and CDR2 as YYEEEE. There are 16 residues in the CDR3.